This TCR beta chain appears in the sequencing data of a study of CD8+ T cells in alopecia areata. In the study overall: Treated patients were given oral tofacitinib, which was dosed at 5 to 10 mg twice daily. The study's findings and limits: Elevated clonality characterized lesional scalp relative to normal scalp, particularly in alopecia totalis/universalis.

Once RNA had been extracted, it was reverse transcribed into cDNA to act as the sequencing template. TCRdb keeps only in-frame clones here, not all; method: immunoSEQ multiplex PCR. This table holds almost 250,000 clones, about two thirds found once. As concerns this clone: Its antigen is not identified.

This TCR derives from a human donor with alopecia areata. The starting material was CD4+ T cells sorted from blood, obtained at week 0.

CDR3 sequence (DNA): TGTGCCAGCAGCGTCGCAGGGTACCAAGAGACCCAGTACTTC. Residues: CASSVAGYQETQYF. The chain recombines TRBV9 with TRBJ2-5, with D perhaps TRBD1 (5 bases). V lost 2 bases and J 0 bases, leaving 8 bases between the germline ends. Germline assignment: CDR1 SGDLS and CDR2 YYNGEE. The CDR3 totals 14 residues.